Below are 29 T cell receptor beta chains sequenced from a single sample in a study of shared clonotypes between healthy human individuals. Profiling relied on immunoSEQ multiplex PCR, and the TCRdb table lists in-frame clones only, not all of them. The data show approximately 1,500,000 clones, about 96% seen once. Sequencing was performed on naive CD4+ T cells sorted from blood. As for subset: CD45RA+ positively selected. These receptors were taken from a man aged 30 to 45 in good health.

The V gene is TRBV5-4, the J gene TRBJ2-3; possibly TRBD1 or TRBD2 for D (5 bases each). V was clipped by 3 bases and J by 6 bases, with 14 bases between them. Germline-derived CDR1 and CDR2 are SGHNT and YYREEE (reference sequence). The CDR3 is 14 residues long. Here the CDR3 reads CASSSGTEADTQYF. CDR3 nucleotides: TGTGCCAGCAGCTCCGGGACGGAAGCTGATACGCAGTATTTT.

The V gene is TRBV29-1, the J gene TRBJ1-1, with a tentative D call TRBD1 (5 bases). The CDR3 consists of 13 residues. Germline V gives CDR1 SQVTM, CDR2 ANQGSEA. V lost 7 bases to trimming and J lost 5 bases, with 17 bases between them. The DNA for the CDR3 is TGCAGCGCTCCTCCGGGTCAGGGTACTGAAGCTTTCTTT. Protein product: CSAPPGQGTEAFF.

The chain recombines TRBV28 with TRBJ1-2; 8 nucleotides align to TRBD1. Losses at the gene ends were 7 bases for V and 4 bases for J; bases not matched to a gene: 8. Per germline, CDR1 MDHEN and CDR2 SYDVKM. This CDR3 contains 14 residues. CDR3 loop: CASKTDRGGYGYTF. CDR3 DNA sequence: TGTGCCAGCAAAACCGACAGGGGCGGCTATGGCTACACCTTC.

The chain uses TRBV6-6 and TRBJ2-3; the D is unclear. The CDR3 runs to 16 residues. The V gene lost 6 bases and the J gene lost 1 base, with 17 bases spanning the gap. Per germline, CDR1 MNHNY and CDR2 SVGAGI (reference sequence). The CDR3 here is CASRLAAGLGTDTQYF. In DNA form, the CDR3 reads TGTGCCAGCAGACTCGCGGCAGGCCTAGGCACAGATACGCAGTATTTT.

As for this clone: No DNA is shown, since the ends of the CDR3 on it are uncertain; the CDR3 is the one TCRdb lists. This sequence joins TRBV19 and TRBJ2-1. The CDR3 contains 13 residues when both ends are counted. Germline values: CDR1 LNHDA, CDR2 SQIVND (reference sequence). The CDR3 loop is CASSILRANEQFF.

V is TRBV7-2 and J is TRBJ2-1, with TRBD2 matching over 14 bases. V lost 6 bases and J lost 7; bases outside the gene matches: 11. The CDR3 is 17 amino acids. The germline V gene encodes CDR1 SGHTA and CDR2 FQGNSA. The CDR3 DNA is TGTGCCAGCAGGAACCCCGGGACTAGCGGGAGTATAAATGAGCAGTTCTTC. It encodes CASRNPGTSGSINEQFF.

In its sample, this clone was seen a few times. V is TRBV2 and J is TRBJ2-1; D not resolved. This CDR3 spans 14 amino acids. The V end lost 3 bases, the J end lost 4 bases, and 10 bases lay between the germline ends. CDR1 SNHLY and CDR2 FYNNEI come from the germline V gene. The chain's CDR3 is CASSEARSYNEQFF. The CDR3, as DNA: TGTGCCAGCAGTGAGGCCAGGTCGTACAATGAGCAGTTCTTC.

J is TRBJ2-7 and V is TRBV5-1; maybe TRBD2 (5 bases). Per the germline V gene, CDR1 is SGHRS and CDR2 is YFSETQ. This CDR3 spans 16 amino acids. V gave up 4 bases and J gave up 7 bases, with 24 bases separating them. For the CDR3, the DNA is TGCGCCAGCAGCCCCCTGGGATCGGAGGCCCCTTTGGAGCAGTACTTC. This encodes CASSPLGSEAPLEQYF.

This chain uses TRBV18 with TRBJ2-2; TRBD1 matches 7 bases. The germline V gene has CDR1 KGHSH and CDR2 LQKENI. The CDR3 has 17 residues. The junction had 9 bases not matched to a gene; V was cut back by 1 base and J by 4 bases. The CDR3 DNA follows: TGTGCCAGCTCACCACTCGGGACAGCGCGAGGCACCGGGGAGCTGTTTTTT. As protein: CASSPLGTARGTGELFF.

J is TRBJ1-1 and V is TRBV6-6; tentative D call: TRBD1 (6 bases). V was trimmed by 2 bases and J by 1 base, leaving 8 bases between them. Germline V gene lookup returns CDR1 MNHNY and CDR2 SVGAGI (reference sequence). This CDR3 has 14 residues. In nucleotides, the CDR3 is TGTGCCAGCAGTTACGGCAGGGGGAACACTGAAGCTTTCTTT. Translation gives CASSYGRGNTEAFF.

This clone showed up just once. The chain recombines TRBV7-9 with TRBJ1-1, with 9 bases identical to TRBD1. CDR1 is SEHNR, CDR2 FQNEAQ, per germline (reference sequence). V was pared by 4 bases and J by 3 bases, with 12 bases of the junction left unmatched. This CDR3 region has 17 residues. The CDR3 is CASSSHDGTGMDTEAFF. CDR3 coding DNA: TGTGCCAGCAGCTCACACGACGGGACAGGGATGGACACTGAAGCTTTCTTT.

V is TRBV10-3 and J is TRBJ1-5; D ambiguous. The CDR3 extends over 16 amino acids. The V end lost 0 bases, the J end lost 2 bases, and 11 bases lay between the germline ends. Germline V gene lookup returns CDR1 ENHRY and CDR2 SYGVKD. For the CDR3, the DNA is TGTGCCATCAGTGAGTCGGAAATTAAGGGCAATCAGCCCCAGCATTTT. Amino acid sequence: CAISESEIKGNQPQHF.

With regard to this clone: Compared with germline, one end of the junction differs, possibly owing to a read error. The V call is TRBV7-7, the J call TRBJ2-1; 10 nucleotides match TRBD2. Germline values: CDR1 SSHAT, CDR2 FNYEAQ (reference sequence). The CDR3 spans 15 residues. Written as DNA, the CDR3 is TGTGCTAGCAGCCACCGGACTAGCGGTTACAATGAGCAGTTCTTC. Amino acid sequence: CASSHRTSGYNEQFF.

The chain couples TRBV10-3 to TRBJ1-2; D perhaps matches TRBD1 (6 bases). The CDR3 totals 14 residues. In germline, CDR1 is ENHRY, CDR2 SYGVKD. Trimming took off 7 bases at V and 4 bases at J, with 16 bases between the two ends. The CDR3 loop reads CAITKDRSGYGYTF. CDR3 coding DNA: TGTGCCATCACCAAAGACAGGTCCGGCTATGGCTACACCTTC.

The chain is built from TRBV5-1 and TRBJ2-3, with D possibly TRBD2 on 6 matching bases. V was cut by 0 bases and J by 2 bases, with 13 bases left in between. This CDR3 spans 16 amino acids. The germline V gene encodes CDR1 SGHRS and CDR2 YFSETQ. The DNA of the CDR3 is TGCGCCAGCAGCTTGGGGTCGGGAGTGGTCACAGATACGCAGTATTTT. It encodes CASSLGSGVVTDTQYF.

The rearrangement uses TRBV5-1 and TRBJ2-7, with TRBD1 matching 8 bases. Germline values: CDR1 SGHRS, CDR2 YFSETQ. Trimming took 4 bases from V and 0 from J; bases not matched to a gene: 9. This CDR3 is 16 amino acids long. The CDR3 sequence: CASSILTGGSSYEQYF. The CDR3, as DNA: TGCGCCAGCAGCATTCTCACAGGGGGGAGCTCCTACGAGCAGTACTTC.

The CDR3 sequence: CASSIEPDSTDTQYF. The DNA of the CDR3 is TGTGCCAGTAGTATAGAGCCGGACAGTACAGATACGCAGTATTTT. The chain recombines TRBV19 with TRBJ2-3; D possibly corresponds to TRBD1 (6 bases). The ends were cut back, 0 bases at V and 3 bases at J, with 10 bases in the middle. The CDR3 contains 15 residues. CDR1 is LNHDA, CDR2 SQIVND, per germline (reference sequence).

The genes are TRBV5-1 and TRBJ1-5, with TRBD1 identical over 7 bases. CDR1 and CDR2 (germline): SGHRS, YFSETQ. V shed 7 bases, J shed 3 bases, and the junction held 4 bases outside the gene matches. CDR3 size: 13 residues. CDR3 in amino acids: CASGRGPNQPQHF. CDR3 nucleotides: TGCGCCAGCGGGAGGGGGCCCAATCAGCCCCAGCATTTT.

The chain is built from TRBV5-1 and TRBJ2-5, with 7 bases lining up with TRBD2. This CDR3 comprises 16 residues. The germline V gene has CDR1 SGHRS and CDR2 YFSETQ. Germline trimming cut 4 bases from V and 2 bases from J; bases unmatched to any gene: 11. In DNA, the CDR3 is TGCGCCAGCAGCCGAGACGGACTAGTCTTACAAGAGACCCAGTACTTC. Translation: CASSRDGLVLQETQYF.

The rearrangement uses TRBV5-1 and TRBJ2-1, with D possibly TRBD2 on 5 matching bases. Germline lookup yields CDR1 SGHRS and CDR2 YFSETQ. V lost 7 bases to trimming and J lost 1 base, with 18 bases between them. This CDR3 region has 16 residues. The CDR3 reads CASGLNGADSYNEQFF. Here the CDR3 DNA reads TGCGCCAGCGGCCTCAACGGAGCGGATTCCTACAATGAGCAGTTCTTC.

V gene TRBV7-9 combines with J gene TRBJ1-1; the D is unclear. This CDR3 is built from 12 residues. The ends were cut back, 4 bases at V and 11 bases at J, with 14 bases in the middle. Germline loops: CDR1 SEHNR, CDR2 FQNEAQ (reference sequence). The CDR3 loop is CASSSDRVRAFF. CDR3 nucleotide sequence: TGTGCCAGCAGCTCCGACCGGGTGAGGGCTTTCTTT.

Note on this clone: The same CDR3 also results from other DNA sequences found in this sample. The V gene is TRBV6-1, the J gene TRBJ1-5; no reliable D call. The germline gives CDR1 MNHNS, CDR2 SASEGT. The CDR3 covers 14 residues. The V and J ends lost 1 base and 1 base respectively, with 5 bases between them. This chain's CDR3 is CASSEVGSNQPQHF. CDR3 nucleotide sequence: TGTGCCAGCAGTGAAGTGGGCAGCAATCAGCCCCAGCATTTT.

This chain joins TRBV5-4 and TRBJ2-5; D perhaps matches TRBD2 (6 bases). The ends were cut back, 4 bases at V and 0 bases at J, with 10 bases in the middle. The CDR3 runs 14 residues. CDR1 and CDR2 (germline): SGHNT, YYREEE (reference sequence). CDR3 DNA sequence: TGTGCCAGCAGCCCCTCTAGCGACCAAGAGACCCAGTACTTC. Translation gives CASSPSSDQETQYF. The full variable domain, with the rest looked up from reference TRBV5-4 and TRBJ2-5, is ETGVTQSPTHLIKTRGQQVTLRCSSQSGHNTVSWYQQALGQGPQFIFQYYREEENGRGNFPPRFSGLQFPNYSSELNVNALELDDSALYLCASSPSSDQETQYFGPGTRLLVL.

A remark on this clone: Other DNA sequences within the sample encode an identical CDR3. The chain combines TRBV29-1 with TRBJ2-1; a weak D match, TRBD2 (6 bases). This CDR3 is 13 amino acids long. The V gene's germline CDR1 is SQVTM and CDR2 ANQGSEA. V dropped 2 bases and J dropped 4 bases, with 9 bases sitting between them. The CDR3 DNA reads as TGCAGCGTTGAAACGGGAGCGTACAATGAGCAGTTCTTC. It codes for CSVETGAYNEQFF.

The chain has TRBV28 and TRBJ2-7; possible D gene TRBD1, 6 bases. This CDR3 is 16 amino acids long. From germline, CDR1 is MDHEN and CDR2 SYDVKM. The V end lost 5 bases, the J end lost 1 base, and 18 bases lay between the germline ends. CDR3 loop: CASSGHRVTLSYEQYF. In DNA form, the CDR3 reads TGTGCCAGCAGTGGGCACAGGGTAACCCTTTCCTACGAGCAGTACTTC.

This rearrangement joins TRBV9 to TRBJ2-7, with a possible D match to TRBD2 (5 bases). V dropped 1 base and J dropped 2 bases, with 10 bases sitting between them. The CDR3 contains 14 residues. Germline V gene lookup returns CDR1 SGDLS and CDR2 YYNGEE. The CDR3 region has the DNA TGTGCCAGCAGCGTAAATGGGAGACCCTACGAGCAGTACTTC. Protein: CASSVNGRPYEQYF. Complete variable domain (other parts from reference TRBV9 and TRBJ2-7): DSGVTQTPKHLITATGQRVTLRCSPRSGDLSVYWYQQSLDQGLQFLIQYYNGEERAKGNILERFSAQQFPDLHSELNLSSLELGDSALYFCASSVNGRPYEQYFGPGTRLTVT.

The J gene is TRBJ2-1, the V gene TRBV11-3, with D perhaps TRBD1 or TRBD2 (5 bases each). V shed 5 bases and J shed 7 bases, with 18 bases lying between them. The CDR3 runs 15 residues. Germline V gene lookup returns CDR1 SGHNT and CDR2 YENEEA. The CDR3 DNA follows: TGTGCCAGCAGCCAGGACACCTTAGCGAGGAATGAGCAGTTCTTC. Residues: CASSQDTLARNEQFF.

This clone occurred once. The CDR3: CASSYGGGDYEQYF. CDR3 nucleotides: TGTGCCAGCAGTTACGGCGGGGGAGACTACGAGCAGTACTTC. This sequence joins TRBV6-6 and TRBJ2-7; TRBD2 matches 7 bases. Germline loops: CDR1 MNHNY, CDR2 SVGAGI (reference sequence). This CDR3 region has 14 residues. J lost 3 bases, V lost 2 bases, and 4 bases had no gene match.

This clone was found once. The chain carries TRBV7-9 and TRBJ2-1; 10 bases line up with TRBD2. Trimming removed 4 bases from V and 3 bases from J; junction bases left unmatched: 6. The germline CDR1 and CDR2 sequences are SEHNR and FQNEAQ (reference sequence). The CDR3 consists of 16 residues. The CDR3, as DNA: TGTGCCAGCAGCTCCCAGCGGGAGGGCAGCTACAATGAGCAGTTCTTC. It codes for CASSSQREGSYNEQFF.